The clone carrying this T cell receptor beta chain was seen ten or more times. The trim removed 3 bases at V and 3 bases at J, leaving 7 bases unmatched. CDR1 and CDR2 from the germline V gene are SEHNR and FQNEAQ (reference sequence). This CDR3 spans 18 amino acids. The data were taken from a study of early T cells in non-severe SARS-CoV-2 infection. In TCRdb, the 5' RACE reads were re-called with MiXCR into one record per CDR3 protein. Of approximately 77,000 distinct CDR3 sequences in the sample, approximately 5% were seen once. The chain uses TRBV7-9 and TRBJ2-1; 14 bases agree with TRBD2. The sequence came from an adult who was a healthcare worker with PCR-confirmed SARS-CoV-2 infection or an uninfected control (not recorded which). The material was whole blood, obtained at baseline. The CDR3 reads CASSFSGLAGANYNEQFF. CDR3 sequence (DNA): TGTGCCAGCAGCTTTTCGGGACTAGCGGGAGCAAACTACAATGAGCAGTTCTTC. Drawing the rest from reference TRBV7-9 and TRBJ2-1, the complete variable domain is DTGVSQNPRHKITKRGQNVTFRCDPISEHNRLYWYRQTLGQGPEFLTYFQNEAQLEKSRLLSDRFSAERPKGSFSTLEIQRTEQGDSAMYLCASSFSGLAGANYNEQFFGPGTRLTVL.